This T cell receptor beta chain was identified during a study of T-cell memory formation after mild COVID-19. Study details: Clusters of TCRs were largely donor specific.

One entry per CDR3 protein, called by TCRdb with MiXCR from the 5' RACE reads. The table includes about 470,000 distinct CDR3 sequences, more than 20% detected once. CDR3 size: 17 residues. V lost 0 bases and J lost 5, with 15 bases in between. Germline CDR1 KGHDR, CDR2 SFDVKD. The sample taken for sequencing was PBMCs or a T cell subset sorted from them (not recorded which). The clonotype comes from an adult woman who had mild COVID-19 (a few samples of this study predate the infection). Cell type and time point are not known. The J gene is TRBJ2-2, the V gene TRBV24-1, with a tentative D call TRBD2 (6 bases). CDR3 amino acids: CATSDLRPGERTGELFF. Here the CDR3 DNA reads TGTGCCACCAGTGATTTGCGGCCGGGAGAAAGGACCGGGGAGCTGTTTTTT.